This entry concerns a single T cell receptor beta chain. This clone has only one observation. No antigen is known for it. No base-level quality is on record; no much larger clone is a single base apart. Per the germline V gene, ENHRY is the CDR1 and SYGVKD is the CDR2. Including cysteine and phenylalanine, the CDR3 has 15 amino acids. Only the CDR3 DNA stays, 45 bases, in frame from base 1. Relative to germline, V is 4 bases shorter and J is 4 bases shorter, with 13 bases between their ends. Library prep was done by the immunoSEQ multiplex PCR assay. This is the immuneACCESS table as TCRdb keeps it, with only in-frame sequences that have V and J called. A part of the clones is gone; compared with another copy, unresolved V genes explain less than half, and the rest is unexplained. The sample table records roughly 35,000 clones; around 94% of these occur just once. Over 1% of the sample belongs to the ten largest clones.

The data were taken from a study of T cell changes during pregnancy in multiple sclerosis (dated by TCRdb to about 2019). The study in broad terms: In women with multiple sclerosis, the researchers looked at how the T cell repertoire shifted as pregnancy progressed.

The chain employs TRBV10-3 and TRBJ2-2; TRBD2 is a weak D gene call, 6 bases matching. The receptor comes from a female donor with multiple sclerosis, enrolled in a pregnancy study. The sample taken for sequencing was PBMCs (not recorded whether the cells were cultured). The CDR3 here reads CAISAVKGLTGELFF. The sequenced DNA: TGTGCCATCAGTGCGGTGAAGGGACTCACCGGGGAGCTGTTTTTT.